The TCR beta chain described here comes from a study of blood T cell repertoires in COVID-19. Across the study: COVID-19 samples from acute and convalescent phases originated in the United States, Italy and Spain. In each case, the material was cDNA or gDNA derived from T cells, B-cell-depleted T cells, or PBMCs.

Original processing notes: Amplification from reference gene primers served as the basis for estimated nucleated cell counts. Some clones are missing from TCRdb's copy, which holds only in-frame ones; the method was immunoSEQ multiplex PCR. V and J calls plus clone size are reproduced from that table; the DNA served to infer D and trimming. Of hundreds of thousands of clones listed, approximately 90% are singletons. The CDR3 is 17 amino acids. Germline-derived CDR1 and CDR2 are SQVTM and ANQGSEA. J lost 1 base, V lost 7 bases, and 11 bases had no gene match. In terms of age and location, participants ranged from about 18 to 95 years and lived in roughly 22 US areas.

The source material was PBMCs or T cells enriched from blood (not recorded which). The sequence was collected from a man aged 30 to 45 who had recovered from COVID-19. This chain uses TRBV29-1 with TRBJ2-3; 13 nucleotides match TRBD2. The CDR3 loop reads CSGYSPGLAGGTDTQYF. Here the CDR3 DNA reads TGCAGCGGTTACTCCCCCGGACTAGCGGGAGGCACAGATACGCAGTATTTT.